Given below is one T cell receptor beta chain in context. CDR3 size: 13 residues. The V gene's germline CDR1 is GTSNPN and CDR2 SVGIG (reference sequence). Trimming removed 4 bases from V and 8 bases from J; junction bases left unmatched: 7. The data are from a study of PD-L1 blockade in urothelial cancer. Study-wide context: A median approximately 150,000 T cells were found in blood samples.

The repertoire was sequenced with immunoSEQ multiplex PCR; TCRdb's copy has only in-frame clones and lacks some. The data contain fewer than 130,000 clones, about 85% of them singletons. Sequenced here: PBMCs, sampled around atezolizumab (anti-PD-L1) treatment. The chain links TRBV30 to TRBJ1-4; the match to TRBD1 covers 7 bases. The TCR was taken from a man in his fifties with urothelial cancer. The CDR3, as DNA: TGTGCCTGGAACCGACAGGGAAAGGAAAAACTGTTTTTT. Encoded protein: CAWNRQGKEKLFF.